These T cell receptor beta chains were read from a single sample in a study of blood T cell repertoires in COVID-19. TCRdb keeps only in-frame clones here, not all; method: immunoSEQ multiplex PCR. The table lists about 210,000 clones, approximately 84% of them singletons. Material for sequencing was peripheral blood. These receptors originate from a woman between 50 and 59 years old with active or convalescent COVID-19. Both conserved end residues are part of each CDR3. The D gene is left open where the match is weak. The listing skips clone size in some rows; elsewhere it reads once, few, many or a size class.

size	V	D	J	DNA	CDR3
once	TRBV28	-	TRBJ1-5	TGTGCCTGCGGCATTTCGAGACGATTTTATAGCAATCAGCCCCAGCATTTT	CACGISRRFYSNQPQHF
once	TRBV15	-	TRBJ1-1	TGTGCCACCAGCAGAGAAGCAACGGTCAACACTGAAGCTTTCTTT	CATSREATVNTEAFF
once	TRBV11-3	TRBD1	TRBJ1-2	TGTGCCAGCAGCCGACCCAGGGGGGTCTATGGCTACACCTTC	CASSRPRGVYGYTF
-	TRBV5-1	TRBD2	TRBJ2-7	TGCGCCAGCAGCTTGGTAGCGGGAGGGACCTACGAGCAGTACTTC	CASSLVAGGTYEQYF
once	TRBV28	-	TRBJ2-1	TGTGCCAGCAGTTTACTAGCTCCTCTGGACAATGAGCAGTTCTTC	CASSLLAPLDNEQFF
-	TRBV4-1	TRBD1	TRBJ1-1	TGCGCCAGCAGCCAAGATTGGGACAGGTTTAACACTGAAGCTTTCTTT	CASSQDWDRFNTEAFF
-	TRBV5-1	TRBD1	TRBJ1-1	TGCGCCAGCAGCTATAAAGGACAGGGGGTCGAAGCTTTCTTT	CASSYKGQGVEAFF
-	TRBV5-1	TRBD1	TRBJ1-1	TGCGCCAGCAGCGGCGGGGGGACAGGGGGCGAAGCTTTCTTT	CASSGGGTGGEAFF
-	TRBV2	TRBD2	TRBJ2-1	TGTGCCAGCAGGCCTGGACTAGCGGGGGCCTACAATGAGCAGTTCTTC	CASRPGLAGAYNEQFF
-	TRBV28	TRBD1	TRBJ2-7	TGTGCCAGCACCAACAGGGGAGCCTACGAGCAGTACTTC	CASTNRGAYEQYF
-	TRBV7-9	TRBD1	TRBJ1-2	TGTGCCAGCAGCCTCGGGACAGGGCCTCCTAACTACTATGGCTACACCTTC	CASSLGTGPPNYYGYTF
-	TRBV28	TRBD1	TRBJ1-4	TGTGCCAGCACCTCCGGGACAGGGGTAGAAAAACTGTTTTTT	CASTSGTGVEKLFF
-	TRBV2	-	TRBJ2-7	TGTGCCAGCAGTGATTCTTATGGCCTGATGTCCTACGAGCAGTACTTC	CASSDSYGLMSYEQYF
-	TRBV9	TRBD1	TRBJ1-2	TGTGCCAGCAGCAAACGGACAGGGGGGAACTATGGCTACACCTTC	CASSKRTGGNYGYTF
-	TRBV11-2	TRBD2	TRBJ2-3	TGTGCCAGCAGCTTTATGGCTAGCGGGGGGTCGGGTACGCAGTATTTT	CASSFMASGGSGTQYF
-	TRBV6-1	TRBD1	TRBJ1-5	TGTGCCAGCAGTGAACCCCCGACCTCTTACAGAACAGGGGGCAATCAGCCCCAGCATTTT	CASSEPPTSYRTGGNQPQHF
-	TRBV5-1	TRBD2	TRBJ2-7	TGCGCCAGCAGCTTGGGAGGGCTAGCGGGAGCAAACGAGCAGTACTTC	CASSLGGLAGANEQYF
-	TRBV10-3	TRBD1	TRBJ1-1	TGTGCCATCAGTTCGACAGGGGAGGTCACTGAAGCTTTCTTT	CAISSTGEVTEAFF
-	TRBV9	-	TRBJ1-5	TGTGCCAGCGCGCCCGGGGGGGATAGCAATCAGCCCCAGCATTTT	CASAPGGDSNQPQHF
-	TRBV10-2	-	TRBJ2-7	TGCGCCCAAGCTCAATTGACAGGCAAATCCTACGAGCAGTACTTC	CAQAQLTGKSYEQYF
once	TRBV28	-	TRBJ1-4	TGTGCCTTAGGCCGTCCCGGGACTAATGAAAAACTGTTTTTT	CALGRPGTNEKLFF
-	TRBV24-1	-	TRBJ2-1	TGTGCCACCAGTGATCAACCCGGGAGTAACAATGAGCAGTTCTTC	CATSDQPGSNNEQFF
-	TRBV27	TRBD1	TRBJ1-2	TGTGCCAGCAGTTTATCGCGAAGGGGGCTCAATGGCTACACCTTC	CASSLSRRGLNGYTF
-	TRBV5-1	TRBD2	TRBJ2-7	TGCGCCAGCAGCTTGCCCGGGACTAGCGGGAGTGTCTACGAGCAGTACTTC	CASSLPGTSGSVYEQYF
-	TRBV27	-	TRBJ1-4	TGTGCCAGCAGTTTAAATTTCGGTTATAATGAAAAACTGTTTTTT	CASSLNFGYNEKLFF
once	TRBV7-2	-	TRBJ2-5	TGTGCCAGCAGCCCTACGGGACTCCTGGGGGAGACCCAGTACTTC	CASSPTGLLGETQYF
-	TRBV20-1	TRBD2	TRBJ2-4	TGCAGTGCTAGTCCCATGCGGGAGTTGGACAAAAACATTCAGTACTTC	CSASPMRELDKNIQYF
few	TRBV6-5	-	TRBJ1-1	TGTGCCAGCAGCCCCCGACTTCTAAACCCTGAAGCTTTCTTT	CASSPRLLNPEAFF
few	TRBV5-1	-	TRBJ1-5	TGCGCCCACTATGATCAGCCCCAGCATTTT	CAHYDQPQHF
-	TRBV27	TRBD1	TRBJ1-6	TGTGCCAGCAGTTACGCAGCAAACAGGGGCGCGAGTTCACCCCTCCACTTT	CASSYAANRGASSPLHF
few	TRBV7-8	TRBD1	TRBJ1-4	TGTGCCAGCAGCCTAGGGACAGGGAGGGAAAAACTGTTTTTT	CASSLGTGREKLFF
-	TRBV12-3/TRBV12-4	-	TRBJ2-4	TGTGCCAGCCGACAATCTAGCCGGGACATTCAGTACTTC	CASRQSSRDIQYF
-	TRBV18	-	TRBJ1-1	TGTGCCAGCTCAGCCGGGAGCCGAAGCTACACTGAAGCTTTCTTT	CASSAGSRSYTEAFF
few	TRBV5-1	-	TRBJ2-1	TGCGCCAGCAGCCCAACTCGCAGGGACTACAATGAGCAGTTCTTC	CASSPTRRDYNEQFF